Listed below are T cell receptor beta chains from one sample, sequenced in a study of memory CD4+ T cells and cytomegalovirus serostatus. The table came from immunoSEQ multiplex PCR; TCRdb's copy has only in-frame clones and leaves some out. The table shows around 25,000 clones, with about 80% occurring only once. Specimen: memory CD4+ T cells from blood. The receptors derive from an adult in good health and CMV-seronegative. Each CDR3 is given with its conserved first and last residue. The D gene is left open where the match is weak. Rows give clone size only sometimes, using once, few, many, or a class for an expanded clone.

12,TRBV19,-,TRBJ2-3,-,TGTGCCAGTAGCTACTCGGCAGATACGCAGTATTTT,CASSYSADTQYF
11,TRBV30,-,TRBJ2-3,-,TGTGCCTGGAGTGGGGGGGATACGCAGTATTTT,CAWSGGDTQYF
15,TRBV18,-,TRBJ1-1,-,TGTGCCAGCTCACCTCCGACAGCTTTGAACACTGAAGCTTTCTTT,CASSPPTALNTEAFF
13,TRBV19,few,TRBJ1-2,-,TGTGCCAGTCAACGGGACACAAACTATGGCTACACCTTC,CASQRDTNYGYTF
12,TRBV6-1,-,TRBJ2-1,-,TGTGCCAGCAGTGAGATCCCGGACAGGCAGTTCTTC,CASSEIPDRQFF
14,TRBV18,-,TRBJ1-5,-,TGTGCCAGCTCACTCTACCCGGCCGATCAGCCCCAGCATTTT,CASSLYPADQPQHF
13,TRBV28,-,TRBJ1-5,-,TGTGCCAGCAGTTTTGGGTATTCTCAGCCCCAGCATTTT,CASSFGYSQPQHF
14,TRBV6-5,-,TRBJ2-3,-,TGTGCCAGCAACAGGGGGACTAGGGCTGATACGCAGTATTTT,CASNRGTRADTQYF
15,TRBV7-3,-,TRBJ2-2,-,TGTGCCAGCAGTCTAGGGTCAGGGAGCACCGGGGAGCTGTTTTTT,CASSLGSGSTGELFF
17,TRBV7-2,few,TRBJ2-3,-,TGTGCCAGCAGCTTAGTCGCCGGCTCTTCTAGCACAGATACGCAGTATTTT,CASSLVAGSSSTDTQYF
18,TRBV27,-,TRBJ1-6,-,TGTGCCAGCAGTACACGGTTCAGGGAGTCCACCTATAATTCACCCCTCCACTTT,CASSTRFRESTYNSPLHF
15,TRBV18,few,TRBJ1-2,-,TGTGCCAGCTCACCGTCCGGTGCAACCAACTATGGCTACACCTTC,CASSPSGATNYGYTF
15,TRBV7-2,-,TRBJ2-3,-,TGTGCCAGCAGCTTCGGGGGGACAGGCACAGATACGCAGTATTTT,CASSFGGTGTDTQYF
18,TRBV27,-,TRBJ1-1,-,TGTGCCAGCACCCTTTATCCCCCCACAGGGTTTGGGAACACTGAAGCTTTCTTT,CASTLYPPTGFGNTEAFF
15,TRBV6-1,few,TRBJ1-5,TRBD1,TGTGCCAGCAGCATGACAGGGTATCTTGGTCAGCCCCAGCATTTT,CASSMTGYLGQPQHF
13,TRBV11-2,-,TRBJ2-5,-,TGTGCCAGCAGCCGACAGGTACAAGAGACCCAGTACTTC,CASSRQVQETQYF
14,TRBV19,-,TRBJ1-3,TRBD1,TGTGCCAGTAGTGCTTTGGACAGGGAGGACACCATATATTTT,CASSALDREDTIYF
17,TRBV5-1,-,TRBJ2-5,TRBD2,TGCGCCAGCAGCCTCCGGGCTAGCGGGGGGGCCGGAGAGACCCAGTACTTC,CASSLRASGGAGETQYF
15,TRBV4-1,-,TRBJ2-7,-,TGCGCCAGCAGCCAAGACGGGAGCAGAAACTACGAGCAGTACTTC,CASSQDGSRNYEQYF
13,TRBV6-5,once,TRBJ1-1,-,TGTGCCAGCCAAATTCAGAAGAACACTGAAGCTTTCTTT,CASQIQKNTEAFF
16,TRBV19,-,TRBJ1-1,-,TGTGCCAGTAGAGGGGTTTTGGGACTGGTGAGGACTGAAGCTTTCTTT,CASRGVLGLVRTEAFF
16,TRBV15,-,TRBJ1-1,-,TGTGCCACCAGCAGAGATGTGCGACAGACGAACACTGAAGCTTTCTTT,CATSRDVRQTNTEAFF
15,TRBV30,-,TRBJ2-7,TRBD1,TGTGCCTGGAGTGCAACCGGGACAGGACCTTACGAGCAGTACTTC,CAWSATGTGPYEQYF
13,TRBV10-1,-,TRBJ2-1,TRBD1,TGCGCCAGCAGTGGGCAGGGGGCCGGACAGCAGTTCTTC,CASSGQGAGQQFF
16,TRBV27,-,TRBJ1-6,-,TGTGCCAGCAGTTTCTACGACACATCCTATAATTCACCCCTCCACTTT,CASSFYDTSYNSPLHF
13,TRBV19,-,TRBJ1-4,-,TGTGCCAGTAGTATATTCGTCGACGAAAAACTGTTTTTT,CASSIFVDEKLFF
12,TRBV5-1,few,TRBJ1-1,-,TGCGCCAGCAGTGACGTTAGCATTCAAGCTTTCTTT,CASSDVSIQAFF
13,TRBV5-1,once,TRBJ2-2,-,TGCGCCAGCACGTATGAAAACACCGGGGAGCTGTTTTTT,CASTYENTGELFF
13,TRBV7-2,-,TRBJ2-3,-,TGTGCCAGCAGCGTCAGACCGGGGGATACGCAGTATTTT,CASSVRPGDTQYF
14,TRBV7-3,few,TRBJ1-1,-,TGTGCCAGCAGCTCCGGGACGGGAAACACTGAAGCTTTCTTT,CASSSGTGNTEAFF
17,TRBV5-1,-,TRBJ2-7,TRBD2,TGCGCCAGCAGCTTGAGGACCGGGACTAGCGGGAGCTACGAGCAGTACTTC,CASSLRTGTSGSYEQYF
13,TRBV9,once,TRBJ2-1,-,TGTGCCAGCAGCGTTCGGGTCTTAGACGAGCAGTTCTTC,CASSVRVLDEQFF
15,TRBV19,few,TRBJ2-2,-,TGTGCCAGTAGTTATCTGCAAGTAGGCACCGGGGAGCTGTTTTTT,CASSYLQVGTGELFF
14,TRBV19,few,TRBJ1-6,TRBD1,TGTGCCAGTAGTGGGACAGGAGGGAATTCACCCCTCCACTTT,CASSGTGGNSPLHF
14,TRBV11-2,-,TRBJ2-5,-,TGTGCCAGCAGCTCGACAGGGAGGGGGGAGACCCAGTACTTC,CASSSTGRGETQYF
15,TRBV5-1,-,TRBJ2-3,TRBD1,TGCGCCAGCAGCCCAAGGACAGGGAGCACAGATACGCAGTATTTT,CASSPRTGSTDTQYF
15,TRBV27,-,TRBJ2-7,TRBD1,TGTGCCAGCAGTTTACTAGGACAGGGGGCGTACGAGCAGTACTTC,CASSLLGQGAYEQYF
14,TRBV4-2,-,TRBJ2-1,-,TGTGCCAGCAGCCCTCCGCAGACCTACAATGAGCAGTTCTTC,CASSPPQTYNEQFF
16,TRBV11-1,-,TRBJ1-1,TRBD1,TGTGCCAGCAGACCCACTCCCGGGACAGGAGACACTGAAGCTTTCTTT,CASRPTPGTGDTEAFF
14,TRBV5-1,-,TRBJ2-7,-,TGCGCCAGCAGCTTGCTGGGACAACTTACCGAGCAGTACTTC,CASSLLGQLTEQYF
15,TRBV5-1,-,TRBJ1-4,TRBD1,TGCGCCAGCAGCAGGACAGGGGACTCTGCTGAAAAACTGTTTTTT,CASSRTGDSAEKLFF
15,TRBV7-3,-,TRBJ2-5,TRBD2,TGTGCCAGCAGCTTGACTAGCGGGGGGGGAGAGACCCAGTACTTC,CASSLTSGGGETQYF
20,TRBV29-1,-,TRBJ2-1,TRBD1,TGCAGCGTTATGGACAGGGGATTTAGCTCGTCGGGGAGCTCCTACAATGAGCAGTTCTTC,CSVMDRGFSSSGSSYNEQFF
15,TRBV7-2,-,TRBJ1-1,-,TGTGCCAGCAGCTTAGCGCTCGGAAGGCACACTGAAGCTTTCTTT,CASSLALGRHTEAFF
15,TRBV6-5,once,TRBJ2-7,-,TGTGCCAGCAGTTACGACGTCCTGGAGGCCTACGAGCAGTACTTC,CASSYDVLEAYEQYF
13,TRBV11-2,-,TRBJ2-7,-,TGTGCCAGCAGCAAACAGGGAATCTACGAGCAGTACTTC,CASSKQGIYEQYF
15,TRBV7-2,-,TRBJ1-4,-,TGTGCCAGCAGCTTTCACGGAACGCCTAATGAAAAACTGTTTTTT,CASSFHGTPNEKLFF
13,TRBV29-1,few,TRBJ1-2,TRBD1,TGCAGCGTTGGGGACAGGGGCAACTATGGCTACACCTTC,CSVGDRGNYGYTF
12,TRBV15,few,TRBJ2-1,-,TGTGCCACCGGGACCAATTACAATGAGCAGTTCTTC,CATGTNYNEQFF
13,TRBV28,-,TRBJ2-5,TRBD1,TGTGCCGGTGGGACAGGGGGCGATGAGACCCAGTACTTC,CAGGTGGDETQYF
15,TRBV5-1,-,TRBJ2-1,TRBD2,TGCGCCAGCAGCTTGGGACTAGCTGAATCGAATGAGCAGTTCTTC,CASSLGLAESNEQFF
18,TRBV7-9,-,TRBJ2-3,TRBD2,TGTGCCAGCAGCCCTAGGGCCCCACTAGCGGGGGTCGCAGATACGCAGTATTTT,CASSPRAPLAGVADTQYF
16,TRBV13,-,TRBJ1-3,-,TGTGCCAGCAGCACACCGACAGGCCGCTCTGGAAACACCATATATTTT,CASSTPTGRSGNTIYF
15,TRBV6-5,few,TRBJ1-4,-,TGTGCCAGCAGCTCGCGGGGGGGGCAAGATGAAAAACTGTTTTTT,CASSSRGGQDEKLFF
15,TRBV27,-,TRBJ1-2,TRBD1,TGTGCCAGCAGCCAGGGACAGGGGGCTTTCTATGGCTACACCTTC,CASSQGQGAFYGYTF
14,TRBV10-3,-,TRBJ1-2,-,TGTGCCATCAGTGAGCAAGGCGCTAACTATGGCTACACCTTC,CAISEQGANYGYTF
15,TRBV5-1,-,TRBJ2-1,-,TGCGCCAGCAGCTCATCTATTAACACTGGGCGTGAGCAGTTCTTC,CASSSSINTGREQFF
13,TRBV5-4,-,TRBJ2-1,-,TGTGCCAGCAGCCAATTGACAGAGCATGAGCAGTTCTTC,CASSQLTEHEQFF